These 27 T cell receptor beta chains came from one sample sequenced in a study of blood T cell repertoires in COVID-19. Assay: immunoSEQ multiplex PCR; the TCRdb copy retains only in-frame clones and omits some. This table has approximately 300,000 clones, about 90% appearing once. Sequencing used PBMCs or T cells enriched from blood (not recorded which). These receptors originate from a young woman who had recovered from COVID-19.

The chain employs TRBV7-4 and TRBJ1-2; possibly TRBD1 for D (6 bases). CDR1 is SGHVT and CDR2 is SQSDAQ in the germline V gene. The V and J ends lost 1 base and 7 bases respectively, with 16 bases between them. The CDR3 sequence is 15 residues long. CDR3 nucleotides: TGTGCCAGCAGCTTAGGGCTTCACAGGGCATGTGGCTACACCTTC. Protein product: CASSLGLHRACGYTF.

V is TRBV7-9 and J is TRBJ1-1; possible D gene TRBD1, 5 bases. Germline CDR1 reads SEHNR; CDR2 reads FQNEAQ (reference sequence). The CDR3 is 17 amino acids. Trimming removed 0 bases at V and 3 bases at J, with 17 bases between. In nucleotides, the CDR3 is TGTGCCAGCAGCTTAGCGTTGGGTACAGGTCGGGACACTGAAGCTTTCTTT. Amino acid sequence: CASSLALGTGRDTEAFF.

The chain links TRBV30 to TRBJ1-4, with D tentatively TRBD1 (5 bases). The CDR3 is 12 amino acids. The germline V gene encodes CDR1 GTSNPN and CDR2 SVGIG (reference sequence). V lost 3 bases and J lost 7, with 9 bases in between. For the CDR3, the DNA is TGTGCCTGGAGAACCGGGGGTGAAAAACTGTTTTTT. Residues: CAWRTGGEKLFF.

The genes are TRBV14 and TRBJ2-5; tentative D call: TRBD1 (6 bases). V lost 0 bases to trimming and J lost 1 base, with 9 bases between them. Germline lookup yields CDR1 SGHDN and CDR2 FVKESK. The CDR3 extends over 15 amino acids. The CDR3 DNA sequence: TGTGCCAGCAGCCAAGATACAGGGTTCCAAGAGACCCAGTACTTC. This encodes CASSQDTGFQETQYF.

With regard to this clone: The sample carries other DNA sequences with the same CDR3. This sequence joins TRBV6-5 and TRBJ2-2; TRBD1 might be the D (5 bases). CDR3 size: 13 residues. The ends were cut back, 9 bases at V and 0 bases at J, with 8 bases in the middle. Per germline, CDR1 MNHEY and CDR2 SVGAGI. The CDR3 here is CASRTTNTGELFF. The CDR3 DNA reads TGTGCCAGTCGGACAACGAACACCGGGGAGCTGTTTTTT.

Concerning this clone itself: This sample also contains other DNA sequences that code for the same CDR3. The rearrangement uses TRBV7-2 and TRBJ1-3; a weak D match, TRBD1 (6 bases). Trimming took off 1 base at V and 2 bases at J, with 6 bases between the two ends. From germline, CDR1 is SGHTA and CDR2 FQGNSA. The CDR3 has 14 amino acids. The CDR3 DNA reads TGTGCCAGCAGCTTAGGGACAGCTGGAAACACCATATATTTT. It yields the protein CASSLGTAGNTIYF.

The chain employs TRBV6-5 and TRBJ2-7; D is perhaps TRBD1 (6 bases). V was clipped by 6 bases and J by 2 bases, with 11 bases between them. Germline lookup yields CDR1 MNHEY and CDR2 SVGAGI. This CDR3 has 13 residues. In nucleotides, the CDR3 is TGTGCCAGCAGCACCCGGACAGCCTACGAGCAGTACTTC. Translating gives CASSTRTAYEQYF.

The J gene is TRBJ1-5, the V gene TRBV6-5; the match to TRBD1 covers 8 bases. Germline V gene data show CDR1 as MNHEY and CDR2 as SVGAGI. This CDR3 region has 14 residues. V shed 10 bases and J 0 bases; nucleotides not matched to a gene: 5. This CDR3 is CATRQGNSNQPQHF. The CDR3, as DNA: TGTGCCACCCGACAGGGGAATAGCAATCAGCCCCAGCATTTT.

This clone turned up a few times. This sequence joins TRBV6-4 and TRBJ2-2, with D uncertain. V was pared by 2 bases and J by 1 base, with 2 bases between. The germline V gene has CDR1 MRHNA and CDR2 SNTAGT. The length of the CDR3 is 13 residues. The CDR3 loop reads CASSDRNTGELFF. The CDR3 DNA is TGTGCCAGCAGTGACCGGAACACCGGGGAGCTGTTTTTT.

V gene TRBV11-2 combines with J gene TRBJ2-7; perhaps TRBD1 as D (6 bases). Trimming removed 3 bases at V and 4 bases at J, with 13 bases between. CDR3 length equals 14 residues. CDR1 and CDR2 (germline): SGHAT, FQNNGV. CDR3 residues: CASSFFRGIYEQYF. The CDR3 DNA reads as TGTGCCAGCAGCTTTTTCAGGGGCATATACGAGCAGTACTTC.

The genes are TRBV19 and TRBJ1-1; 12 bases agree with TRBD1. Germline CDR1 reads LNHDA; CDR2 reads SQIVND (reference sequence). Trimming cost V 3 bases and J 5 bases; bases outside gene matches: 7. This CDR3 is 16 amino acids long. DNA of the CDR3: TGTGCCAGTAGTATTGCCGGGACAGGGGGCCGTACTGAAGCTTTCTTT. It codes for CASSIAGTGGRTEAFF.

Only a few counts were recorded for this clone. The V gene is TRBV6-2 or TRBV6-3, the J gene TRBJ1-2, with 7 bases aligning to TRBD1. Germline V CDR1 and CDR2: MNHEY, SVGEGT. V was pared by 5 bases and J by 0 bases, with 9 bases of the junction left unmatched. The length of the CDR3 is 16 residues. The CDR3 loop reads CASSPTGTWSNYGYTF. The CDR3 region has the DNA TGTGCCAGCAGTCCGACAGGGACGTGGTCTAACTATGGCTACACCTTC.

The CDR3 region has the DNA TGTGCCAGTAACGCGGGGATCAACTACAATGAGCAGTTCTTC. Protein: CASNAGINYNEQFF. The chain couples TRBV25-1 to TRBJ2-1, with D perhaps TRBD2 (6 bases). V was shortened by 9 bases and J by 3 bases, with 15 bases between the two germline ends. Looked up from germline, CDR1 is MGHDK and CDR2 is SYGVNS. This CDR3 region has 14 residues.

The rearrangement joins TRBV6-2 or TRBV6-3 to TRBJ1-5; 7 positions agree with TRBD1. V trimming: 4 bases; J trimming: 9 bases; junction bases outside the gene matches: 12. Germline values: CDR1 MNHEY, CDR2 SVGEGT. The CDR3 is 15 residues long. The CDR3, as DNA: TGTGCCAGCAGTTTGGGCGACAGGGACGGTTGGCCCCAGCATTTT. This translates into CASSLGDRDGWPQHF.

This sequence joins TRBV6-2 or TRBV6-3 and TRBJ2-2; TRBD1 is a possible D gene (5 bases). The CDR3 runs to 16 residues. CDR1 and CDR2 from the germline V gene are MNHEY and SVGEGT. Trimming cost V 7 bases and J 7 bases, with 22 bases left between them. In DNA, the CDR3 is TGTGCCAGCAACCCGGACGGATCCTTTCAGGGCGGGGAGCTGTTTTTT. Its translation is CASNPDGSFQGGELFF.

The chain carries TRBV6-5 and TRBJ1-5, with D tentatively TRBD1 (6 bases). V was trimmed by 2 bases and J by 9 bases, leaving 11 bases between them. This CDR3 spans 13 amino acids. The germline V gene has CDR1 MNHEY and CDR2 SVGAGI. The CDR3 DNA follows: TGTGCCAGCAGTTACGACAGGCTAGGGCCCCAGCATTTT. It specifies CASSYDRLGPQHF.

V is TRBV6-5 and J is TRBJ2-5; 7 bases agree with TRBD1. Germline V gene data show CDR1 as MNHEY and CDR2 as SVGAGI. The V and J ends lost 6 bases and 4 bases, in that order; junction bases with no gene match: 5. This CDR3 is 13 amino acids long. CDR3 sequence: CASRTAGGETQYF. Written as DNA, the CDR3 is TGTGCCAGCAGAACAGCAGGGGGAGAGACCCAGTACTTC.

This chain connects TRBV5-4 to TRBJ1-6, with TRBD1 matching over 9 bases. Germline loops: CDR1 SGHNT, CDR2 YYREEE (reference sequence). The CDR3 has 15 amino acids. Losses at the gene ends were 4 bases for V and 7 bases for J; bases not matched to a gene: 6. CDR3 nucleotide sequence: TGTGCCAGCAGCGCCGGGACAGGGAGCAATTCACCCCTCCACTTT. Its protein is CASSAGTGSNSPLHF.

This chain joins TRBV5-1 and TRBJ1-1; D not resolved. The CDR3 consists of 13 residues. Germline-derived CDR1 and CDR2 are SGHRS and YFSETQ. V lost 0 bases and J 7 bases, leaving 10 bases between the germline ends. The CDR3 coding sequence is TGCGCCAGCAGCTTGGAGAACAATGTTGAAGCTTTCTTT. Translation gives CASSLENNVEAFF.

The V call is TRBV7-9, the J call TRBJ2-2, with 11 nucleotides matching TRBD2. V lost 8 bases and J lost 2; bases outside the gene matches: 4. The CDR3 covers 15 residues. Germline V gene data show CDR1 as SEHNR and CDR2 as FQNEAQ (reference sequence). In DNA form, the CDR3 reads TGTGCCAGCTCCGGGACTAGCGGTAACACCGGGGAGCTGTTTTTT. Protein: CASSGTSGNTGELFF.

The chain recombines TRBV6-2 or TRBV6-3 with TRBJ2-5; 7 bases match TRBD1. The CDR3 loop spans 15 amino acids. Looked up from germline, CDR1 is MNHEY and CDR2 is SVGEGT. After removal of 8 bases from V and 4 bases from J, the junction contained 13 bases not matched to a gene. CDR3 in DNA: TGTGCCAGCGGCCGGCGACGACAGGGTCTAGAGACCCAGTACTTC. It translates to CASGRRRQGLETQYF.

The chain couples TRBV30 to TRBJ1-6, with D unresolved. V lost 3 bases and J 0 bases, leaving 9 bases between the germline ends. Germline V gene lookup returns CDR1 GTSNPN and CDR2 SVGIG (reference sequence). The CDR3 is 15 amino acids. CDR3 region: CAWSAVSSYNSPLHF. DNA of the CDR3: TGTGCCTGGAGCGCCGTGAGCTCCTATAATTCACCCCTCCACTTT.

V is TRBV6-4 and J is TRBJ2-3; 8 bases line up with TRBD1. Germline V CDR1 and CDR2: MRHNA, SNTAGT. With 0 bases clipped from V and 1 base from J, the junction kept 3 bases outside the gene matches. The CDR3 has 16 residues. CDR3 protein: CASSDSTTGGTDTQYF. CDR3 DNA sequence: TGTGCCAGCAGTGACTCGACGACAGGGGGCACAGATACGCAGTATTTT.

The chain is built from TRBV7-3 and TRBJ1-1, with 8 positions matching TRBD1. Germline CDR1 is SGHTA and CDR2 is FQGTGA. The V gene end was trimmed by 6 bases and the J gene end by 5 bases; junction bases not matched to a gene: 8. The CDR3 runs to 14 residues. This CDR3 is CASRATGGRTEAFF. As DNA, the CDR3 is TGTGCCAGCAGGGCTACAGGGGGTCGGACTGAAGCTTTCTTT.

V and J are TRBV7-9 and TRBJ1-1, with D possibly matching TRBD1 (6 bases). Trimming took off 5 bases at V and 0 bases at J, with 10 bases between the two ends. This CDR3 is 14 amino acids long. Germline V CDR1 and CDR2: SEHNR, FQNEAQ (reference sequence). The CDR3 region is CASSNRDMNTEAFF. CDR3 in DNA: TGTGCCAGCAGCAACCGGGACATGAACACTGAAGCTTTCTTT. Supplemented by reference TRBV7-9 and TRBJ1-1, the full variable domain reads DTGVSQNPRHKITKRGQNVTFRCDPISEHNRLYWYRQTLGQGPEFLTYFQNEAQLEKSRLLSDRFSAERPKGSFSTLEIQRTEQGDSAMYLCASSNRDMNTEAFFGQGTRLTVV.

The gene calls are TRBV6-5 and TRBJ2-7, with 12 bases that match TRBD1. The germline V gene encodes CDR1 MNHEY and CDR2 SVGAGI. CDR3 length: 15 amino acids. The ends lost 5 bases at V and 6 bases at J; junction bases unmatched: 8. CDR3 in amino acids: CASSRKGQGASEQYF. CDR3 bases: TGTGCCAGCAGTCGAAAGGGACAGGGGGCGAGCGAGCAGTACTTC.

V gene TRBV28 combines with J gene TRBJ2-5, with TRBD1 matching 8 bases. This CDR3 has 14 amino acids. The V gene end was trimmed by 6 bases and the J gene end by 4 bases; junction bases not matched to a gene: 7. Germline V gene sequence: CDR1 MDHEN, CDR2 SYDVKM. The CDR3 loop is CASSAGGPLETQYF. CDR3 nucleotides: TGTGCCAGCAGCGCAGGGGGCCCCTTAGAGACCCAGTACTTC.